This TCR beta chain was profiled in a study of T cell responses to AZD1222 COVID-19 vaccine. Whole-study results and caveats: Repertoire sampling happened only post peak T cell response.

Repertoires were generated with immunoSEQ multiplex PCR, while TCRdb's copy carries only in-frame clones and drops some. The sample lists around 150,000 clones, approximately 90% occurring once. The ends were cut back, 1 base at V and 5 bases at J, with 6 bases in the middle. This CDR3 comprises 12 residues. Germline CDR1 is LGHDT and CDR2 is YNNKEL (reference sequence). As to this clone: Its matching antigen is unknown.

The TCR originated in an adult in good health. The chain has TRBV3-1 (or the pseudogene TRBV3-2) and TRBJ2-7, with D perhaps TRBD1 (5 bases). Sample: peripheral blood, taken on day 0 of MenACWY control vaccination. CDR3 residues: CASSQAGNEQYF. CDR3 DNA: TGTGCCAGCAGCCAAGCAGGGAACGAGCAGTACTTC.